Included here is one T cell receptor beta chain sequence, with context. Its antigen remains unknown. The J segment lost 7 bases and the V segment lost 4 bases, leaving 8 bases of the junction unmatched. Germline-derived CDR1 and CDR2 are SGHRS and YFSETQ. This CDR3 region has 15 residues. The data were taken from a study of shared clonotypes between healthy human individuals. Study-wide background: The composition of the donors was a couple of women and a few men aged 18 to 49.

The assay was immunoSEQ multiplex PCR, and TCRdb's table has in-frame clones only and misses some. The sample contains roughly 2.5 million clones, more than 80% of which appear only once. Study-wide points: The naive CD4 repertoires of a few donors were compared, and 5% to 6.5% of clonotypes were shared. Sequencing depth was predicted to influence how clonotypes are shared among donors. Rarefaction analysis demonstrated incomplete sorted-subset sequencing notwithstanding large depth.

The sequence derives from a man between 18 and 35 years old in good health. The J gene is TRBJ1-6, the V gene TRBV5-1, with TRBD1 matching over 7 bases. The specimen was naive CD4+ T cells sorted from blood. The subset was: CD45RA+ positively selected. The CDR3 loop reads CASSGSGTENSPLHF. The DNA for the CDR3 is TGCGCCAGCAGCGGATCCGGGACAGAAAATTCACCCCTCCACTTT.